Described below is a single TCR beta chain sequence and its context. Its binding antigen is unknown. The record has no base qualities; no much larger clone is one base away. The data derive from a study of cytomegalovirus exposure and HLA in healthy donors (dated by TCRdb to 2016 to 2017). Background on the whole study: An earlier analysis of some 550 of the donors reported approximately 290 Gb of sequence data and roughly 110 million unique TCR beta sequences from some 180 million T cells. About 300 gigabases of sequencing data and approximately 84 million unique TCR sequences were included in an early release covering about 700 HLA-typed donors. Of the roughly 390 genotyped donors, roughly 85% fell in the genetic ancestry cluster associated with self-reported Caucasian donors. The study aimed to test whether signatures of past pathogen exposure could be identified by cataloging public T cell receptors. The study profiled the T cell repertoires of about 720 subjects by immunosequencing and related them to cytomegalovirus serostatus. In addition to the first cohort of 650 to 800 subjects, a separate validation cohort of 120 different subjects was used. The study combined high-throughput TCR immunosequencing, statistical association of individual TCRs with disease status, and machine learning to predict cytomegalovirus infection status. In a later analysis, previously published TCR beta repertoires from about 640 donors were re-analyzed and high-resolution HLA genotyping was added so that TCR occurrence patterns could be studied. Rather than using new phenotypic data, the later analysis identified candidate immune exposures from TCR beta sequences and from how often those sequences occurred across donors. In an earlier analysis of roughly 580 of the donors, high-throughput TCR beta sequencing was used to judge whether each TCR beta V gene segment behaved as functional or pseudogenic. Donor age, sex, ethnicity and CMV serostatus were collected together with the repertoire data. Genome-wide SNP genotypes for about three fifths of the roughly 670 donors were used in a later genetic analysis, which treated that subset as a discovery cohort. All discovery cohort repertoires had been generated using a single sequencing platform. Both class I and class II loci were covered by HLA typing, at four-digit resolution. The number of donors typed differed by locus, with roughly 620-630 for A, B, C, DRB1 and DQB1, roughly 520 for DQA1, approximately 570 for DPA1, and over 400 for DPB1. A handful of DR-DQ haplotypes were treated as single units for association and clustering because of strong linkage in the cohort. Among some 400 genotyped donors of the cohort, an average of roughly 230,000 unique TCR beta nucleotide sequences was sequenced per donor, of which 15% to 20% were non-productive.

The method behind the library was the immunoSEQ multiplex PCR assay. The multiplex PCR relied on a mix of 60 forward primers for TCR Vbeta segments and 13 reverse primers for TCR Jbeta segments. A multiplex PCR assay on genomic DNA amplified the CDR3 region of rearranged TCR beta genes. Amplified TCR beta libraries were sequenced as 87-base-pair reads on the Illumina HiSeq System. For the original study's pipeline: In a later analysis, 77 million or so unique TCR beta chains were counted across the roughly 610 repertoires, and approximately 11 million of these chains were shared by at least two donors. Raw reads were error-corrected and collapsed into unique sequences by a nearest-neighbor algorithm in which closely related sequences were merged to remove PCR and sequencing errors. Alignment of CDR3 sequences to IMGT reference sequences was used to assign V, D and J gene segments. For a sequence to be retained, a match of at least six nucleotides to both a V gene segment and a J gene segment was required. A rearrangement was called productive if the CDR3 had no stop codons and remained in frame with V and J, and every other rearrangement was called non-productive. Following IMGT convention, CDR3 was defined as the stretch from the second conserved V-encoded cysteine up to the conserved J-encoded phenylalanine. The earlier analysis of some 580 of the donors excluded any sequence lacking an unambiguous match to a single V gene segment. In an earlier analysis of 587 of the donors, a V segment was called functional when productive rearrangements were above 56.7%, and segregating when the standard deviation between donors exceeded 5%. A statistical classification framework was developed to diagnose cytomegalovirus status using the catalog of TCR beta chain sequences. A later analysis assigned V and J genes by comparing TCR nucleotide sequences with IMGT/GENE-DB human TR gene sequences. In a later analysis, CDR3 sequences and most-parsimonious VDJ recombination scenarios were assigned using the TCRdist pipeline. In a later analysis, each TCR beta chain was defined by its CDR3 amino acid sequence together with its V-gene family, and reads lacking a unique V-gene family were excluded. In a later analysis, a few hundred highly shared, low-generation-probability nucleotide sequences were removed to address suspected cross-contamination and a sequencing artifact. For each public chain, a later analysis derived a clonal expansion index from normalized ranks of inferred template counts within each repertoire. Generation probabilities in a later analysis came from a VDJ recombination model fitted to out-of-frame rearrangements, and those results were checked against IGoR. A later analysis scored TCR-TCR, TCR-HLA and TCR-CMV co-occurrence with hypergeometric tests, applying a repertoire-size bias correction to TCR pairs. False discovery rates were estimated in a later analysis by permuting HLA or CMV assignments 20 times. In a later analysis, co-occurring TCRs were grouped using DBSCAN, with TCRdist sequence similarity added in when clustering inside HLA-allele-positive subsets. Repertoires with fewer than 30,000 or more than 120,000 public chains, plus five repertoires with anomalous nucleotide sharing, were excluded from co-occurrence clustering. In TCRdb, the immuneACCESS table is reduced to in-frame sequences with V and J assigned. These tables do not hold every clone; where another copy was compared, an unresolved V gene accounts for under half, and the others remain unexplained. From that table come the V and J calls and clone size; the DNA was used to work out D and trimming. The table for this sample lists 150,000 to 200,000 clones; roughly 80% of them were counted only once. The top ten constitute around 1.4% of the sample.

Study-level results and caveats: In a later analysis, TCR association rates were found to vary across HLA loci, with the most associated TCRs seen for DRB1 alleles and the fewest for HLA-C alleles. Several of the top co-occurrence clusters appeared to be linked to parvovirus B19, influenza, CMV and Epstein-Barr virus, according to a later analysis. A later analysis associated 15,000 to 20,000 TCR beta sequences with specific HLA alleles at a false discovery rate of 0.05. While some public TCRs were present in many individuals, most TCR sequences turned up only very rarely across donors. A further reported finding was that TCR beta sequences accurately predicted the HLA-A and HLA-B alleles for most subjects in the first cohort. When HLA alleles, especially DR and DQ, strongly co-occurred, TCR associations were difficult to assign to individual alleles. The only immune exposure information available for the cohort was CMV serostatus. A later analysis found that HLA-associated TCR beta chains were more clonally expanded and had lower generation probabilities than equally common non-associated chains. An earlier analysis of 587 of the donors showed that most TCR beta V segments appeared in productive rearrangements either about 87% or about 30% of the time, which broadly matched IMGT annotations. The study gave a list of 150 to 200 TCR beta chains associated with cytomegalovirus. An association between a missense DCLRE1C variant and V-gene and J-gene trimming of TCR beta chains was found in a later genetic analysis and replicated in an independent cohort. According to a later genetic analysis, donors in an Asian-associated ancestry cluster had fewer N-insertions in productive TCRs than the approximately 650-donor mean. The authors suggested that the approach could potentially be generalized to other disease states and immunological phenotypes. Because some donors lacked HLA typing at each locus, the association tests relied only on the typed subset. The cohort was sequenced for TCR beta chains only, and without alpha or paired-chain data the features that could be detected were limited. A group of highly shared sequence variants was considered likely to be a technical artifact of the sequencing pipeline. Linkage disequilibrium might explain the correlated functional status among segregating V segments, but an unknown experimental factor could not be excluded. According to a later analysis, most CMV-associated TCR beta chains appeared to be HLA-restricted, and the HLA associations seemed to be driven largely by CMV exposure. A few of the identified cytomegalovirus-associated TCR beta chains were confirmed in vitro to be specific for cytomegalovirus antigens. Because counts were too low, seventeen rarely observed V segments, including chromosome 9 orphons, were left out of the earlier analysis of some 600 of the donors. Presence/absence analyses assumed roughly uniform sequencing depth across donors, an assumption that may not hold. Cytomegalovirus status was reported to be diagnosed by the classifier with high specificity and sensitivity in both the original and validation cohorts.

The cohort comprised some 700 healthy bone marrow donors. At the time of sampling, all cohort members were nominally healthy, though unrecorded immune exposures were likely present. The donor tested CMV seronegative, placing the donor among the 352 seronegative members of the cohort. Every donor gave a peripheral blood sample, and the peripheral blood mononuclear cells from that sample were used for TCR beta sequencing. Genomic DNA was extracted from the blood cell samples with the Qiagen DNeasy Blood Extraction Kit. This TCR was recovered from a woman aged 50 to 65 in good health and CMV-seronegative. The sample taken for sequencing was PBMCs.

The sequenced DNA: TGCGCCAGCAGCCATGTTGACAGGGGGAACACTGAAGCTTTCTTT. This sequence encodes CASSHVDRGNTEAFF. This sequence uses TRBV4-1 and TRBJ1-1; 8 central nucleotides agree with TRBD1. The CDR3, cysteine through phenylalanine, is 15 amino acids long. The read is trimmed to its CDR3 DNA, 45 bases read in frame from base 1. The germline V gene supplies CDR1 MGHRA and CDR2 YSYEKL. Trimming takes 3 bases off V and 1 base off J; junction bases not matched to a gene: 4.